This TCR beta chain stems from a study of regulatory T cells in long-lasting Graves disease. General study results and limits: Accuracy was possibly reduced by small sample size.

The authors built TCR beta libraries using iRepertoire HTBI primers and Arm-PCR of CDR3 regions. TCRdb re-analysed the multiplex PCR reads in MiXCR, keeping a single row per CDR3 protein. The sample consists of roughly 350,000 distinct CDR3 sequences, over 15% of them appearing once. Germline V gene sequence: CDR1 MDHEN, CDR2 SYDVKM. Trimming shortened V by 6 bases and J by 4 bases, and 12 bases separated the two germline ends. CDR3 length equals 13 residues. This sample's time point: newly diagnosed GD, antithyroid drugs for less than 3 months. RNA extracted from PBMCs served as the sequencing template. This clonotype was found many times. Its antigen is not known. A further study also used this sample, focusing on T cells in Graves' hyperthyroidism and ophthalmopathy. From that paper: Initially, a first-round RT-PCR of the TCR CDR3 employed the HTBI primer set.

Sequencing used peripheral blood mononuclear cells (PBMCs), obtained at new diagnosis, from a patient treated with antithyroid drugs. This chain uses TRBV28 with TRBJ1-1; tentative D call: TRBD1 (6 bases). The sequence came from a man aged 40-50 years with Graves disease. The chain's CDR3 is CASSPPDSTEAFF. Written as DNA, the CDR3 is TGTGCCAGCAGCCCTCCGGACAGCACTGAAGCTTTCTTT.